Listed below are T cell receptor beta chains from one sample, sequenced in a study of shared clonotypes between healthy human individuals. Measured with immunoSEQ multiplex PCR; TCRdb has only the in-frame clones, and not every one. The table lists roughly 1,800,000 clones, about 95% of them singletons. Sequenced material: naive CD8+ T cells sorted from blood. The receptors stem from a man between 18 and 29 years old in good health. The CDR3 runs from the conserved cysteine through the conserved F or W. The D gene is left open where the match is weak. Only some rows state a clone size, as once, few, many or a class for expanded clones.

j_call v_call d_call clone_size cdr3_nt cdr3_aa
TRBJ2-5 TRBV6-1 TRBD1 . TGTGCCAGCGTCGGGGACAGACTGGGGGAGACCCAGTACTTC CASVGDRLGETQYF
TRBJ2-7 TRBV19 TRBD2 once TGTGCCAGTAGTATTCGGGGGGGAGGCCAAGACGAGCAGTACTTC CASSIRGGGQDEQYF
TRBJ2-5 TRBV7-9 TRBD1 . TGTGCCAGCAGCTTGGATTGGGACAGCAAAGAGACCCAGTACTTC CASSLDWDSKETQYF
TRBJ2-1 TRBV11-2 TRBD2 . TGTGCCAGCAGCTTAGACCCGGGACTAGCCCCCTTAAGTCGTACGAATGAGCAGTTCTTC CASSLDPGLAPLSRTNEQFF
TRBJ2-7 TRBV4-1 . . TGCGCCAGCAGCAGCTTGGGGGCGTTCTACGAGCAGTACTTC CASSSLGAFYEQYF
TRBJ2-7 TRBV28 . . TGTGCCAGCAGCCAGAACCCCTACGAGCAGTACTTC CASSQNPYEQYF
TRBJ2-1 TRBV10-3 . . TGTGCCATCAGTGTTCTCTCCGGGACAAACAATGAGCAGTTCTTC CAISVLSGTNNEQFF
TRBJ1-1 TRBV11-2 . . TGTGCCAGCAGCTACCGCGCGGAGGGGCTGAACACTGAAGCTTTCTTT CASSYRAEGLNTEAFF
TRBJ2-7 TRBV10-3 TRBD1 once TGTGCCATAGGGACAGCCCTCTCCTACGAGCAGTACTTC CAIGTALSYEQYF
TRBJ2-7 TRBV28 TRBD1 once TGTGCCAGCAGTTTAAGGACAGGGGACGAGCAGTACTTC CASSLRTGDEQYF
TRBJ2-7 TRBV7-9 . . TGTGCCAGCAGTCATATTGCCGTCGAGCAGTACTTC CASSHIAVEQYF
TRBJ1-6 TRBV30 . . TGTGCCTGGAGTGTAGGCAATACCCTCCACTTT CAWSVGNTLHF
TRBJ2-7 TRBV11-2 TRBD1 . TGTGCCAGCAGCGCCGGACAGGTCTACGAGCAGTACTTC CASSAGQVYEQYF